The clone carrying this T cell receptor beta chain was observed a few times. What it binds is unknown. A second about 6 to 12 cycle PCR used barcoded and J-beta primers. MiXCR, applied by TCRdb to the 5' RACE reads, yields one record per CDR3 protein. The sample lists 1.5 million to 2 million distinct CDR3 sequences, around 50% seen once, with less than 2.5% in the top ten. Total RNA extraction produced at least 5.5 micrograms (per sample) for the study. This sample stems from a study of blood T cells in healthy people across ages. CDR1 and CDR2 from the germline V gene are SGHRS and YFSETQ. This CDR3 has 16 residues. The V gene lost 0 bases and the J gene lost 7 bases, with 16 bases spanning the gap. Study-level points and caveats: Long-lived and aged donors differed, with more naive CD4+ cells and higher diversity in the long-lived.

V is TRBV5-1 and J is TRBJ1-4, with D possibly being TRBD1 (5 bases). The clonotype comes from a woman aged 40 to 50 in good health. The source material was blood. CDR3 amino acids: CASSLDPGRKFEKLFF. The CDR3 coding sequence is TGCGCCAGCAGCTTGGATCCGGGACGGAAGTTTGAAAAACTGTTTTTT. The variable domain in full, with the rest retrieved from reference TRBV5-1 and TRBJ1-4, is KAGVTQTPRYLIKTRGQQVTLSCSPISGHRSVSWYQQTPGQGLQFLFEYFSETQRNKGNFPGRFSGRQFSNSRSEMNVSTLELGDSALYLCASSLDPGRKFEKLFFGSGTQLSVL.